This entry concerns a single T cell receptor beta chain. CDR3 length: 15 amino acids. Germline CDR1 is SGHTA and CDR2 is FQGNSA. The V and J ends lost 5 bases and 4 bases respectively, with 17 bases between them. Survey-level TCR beta sequencing used the immunoSEQ assay. Assay used: immunoSEQ multiplex PCR; TCRdb lists only in-frame clones, some missing. The table has approximately 70,000 clones, just over 90% seen once. The V gene is TRBV7-2, the J gene TRBJ1-1, with D possibly being TRBD1 (5 bases). The TCR comes from a man aged 40-49 years with rheumatoid arthritis. Sequencing was performed on PBMCs. The CDR3 DNA reads TGTGCCAGCAGCACGCAGACGGGGCTGGCCACTGAAGCTTTCTTT. This encodes CASSTQTGLATEAFF. The entire variable domain, with the rest obtained from reference TRBV7-2 and TRBJ1-1, is as follows: GAGVSQSPSNKVTEKGKDVELRCDPISGHTALYWYRQSLGQGLEFLIYFQGNSAPDKSGLPSDRFSAERTGGSVSTLTIQRTQQEDSAVYLCASSTQTGLATEAFFGQGTRLTVV.